The rows below give T cell receptor beta chains drawn from one sample of a study of beta chain features in type 1 diabetes. Sequencing was performed with immunoSEQ multiplex PCR; in TCRdb, only in-frame clones are kept and a portion is missing. The table lists 500,000 to 800,000 clones, over 10% of them singletons. The sequencing input was naive CD4+ T cells from blood. These receptors all come from a man aged 25-45 years with type 1 diabetes. Each CDR3 is given with its conserved first and last residue. The D gene is left open where the match is weak. Expanded clones are given a class, and other clones once, few, many or no size at all.

abundance: few; v_gene: TRBV18; d_gene: -; j_gene: TRBJ1-5; len: 15; CDR3aa: CASSPGIGGNQPQHF; CDR3nt: TGTGCCAGCTCACCGGGAATTGGGGGCAATCAGCCCCAGCATTTT
abundance: -; v_gene: TRBV11-2; d_gene: TRBD1; j_gene: TRBJ2-1; len: 14; CDR3aa: CASRGDRVYNEQFF; CDR3nt: TGTGCCAGCAGAGGAGACAGGGTTTACAATGAGCAGTTCTTC
abundance: -; v_gene: TRBV4-2; d_gene: TRBD2; j_gene: TRBJ2-4; len: 14; CDR3aa: CASSPGSGENIQYF; CDR3nt: TGTGCCAGCAGCCCAGGCAGCGGGGAAAACATTCAGTACTTC
abundance: -; v_gene: TRBV5-1; d_gene: -; j_gene: TRBJ2-2; len: 18; CDR3aa: CASSLNLRGRLNTGELFF; CDR3nt: TGCGCCAGCAGCTTGAACCTCAGGGGACGGTTGAACACCGGGGAGCTGTTTTTT
abundance: few; v_gene: TRBV14; d_gene: -; j_gene: TRBJ2-2; len: 14; CDR3aa: CASSHGADNGELFF; CDR3nt: TGTGCCAGCAGCCATGGGGCTGACAACGGGGAGCTGTTTTTT
abundance: few; v_gene: TRBV7-9; d_gene: TRBD1; j_gene: TRBJ2-3; len: 14; CDR3aa: CASSRTGITDTQYF; CDR3nt: TGTGCCAGCAGCCGGACAGGGATCACAGATACGCAGTATTTT
abundance: few; v_gene: TRBV5-4; d_gene: -; j_gene: TRBJ1-2; len: 14; CDR3aa: CASSFGSANYGYTF; CDR3nt: TGTGCCAGCAGCTTCGGCAGTGCAAACTATGGCTACACCTTC
abundance: once; v_gene: TRBV6-6; d_gene: -; j_gene: TRBJ1-2; len: 13; CDR3aa: CAVKDGTNYGYTF; CDR3nt: TGTGCTGTCAAAGACGGTACTAACTATGGCTACACCTTC
abundance: few; v_gene: TRBV25-1; d_gene: -; j_gene: TRBJ1-2; len: 12; CDR3aa: CASSQTTGRYTF; CDR3nt: TGTGCCAGCAGCCAAACGACGGGTCGGTACACCTTC
abundance: few; v_gene: TRBV7-9; d_gene: -; j_gene: TRBJ2-2; len: 14; CDR3aa: CASFRLADTGELFF; CDR3nt: TGTGCCAGCTTTCGGCTAGCTGACACCGGGGAGCTGTTTTTT
abundance: few; v_gene: TRBV5-4; d_gene: -; j_gene: TRBJ2-1; len: 15; CDR3aa: CASSIPGTVYNEQFF; CDR3nt: TGTGCCAGCAGCATCCCCGGGACGGTATACAATGAGCAGTTCTTC
abundance: few; v_gene: TRBV11-2; d_gene: -; j_gene: TRBJ2-1; len: 12; CDR3aa: CASSSTGTEQFF; CDR3nt: TGTGCCAGCAGCTCCACGGGGACCGAGCAGTTCTTC
abundance: -; v_gene: TRBV7-9; d_gene: -; j_gene: TRBJ1-4; len: 11; CDR3aa: CASGGGEKLFF; CDR3nt: TGTGCCAGCGGGGGAGGTGAAAAACTGTTTTTT
abundance: few; v_gene: TRBV2; d_gene: -; j_gene: TRBJ1-1; len: 14; CDR3aa: CASSGPGENTEAFF; CDR3nt: TGTGCCAGCAGTGGGCCGGGGGAGAACACTGAAGCTTTCTTT
abundance: -; v_gene: TRBV7-3; d_gene: -; j_gene: TRBJ2-1; len: 16; CDR3aa: CASSLSSGVGYNEQFF; CDR3nt: TGTGCCAGCAGCTTAAGTTCCGGGGTCGGCTACAATGAGCAGTTCTTC